Sequencing of this T cell receptor beta chain was carried out in a study of T cell responses to AZD1222 COVID-19 vaccine. Whole-study results and caveats: White British donors predominated, females outnumbered males, and clonal diversity was possibly underestimated.

Produced via immunoSEQ multiplex PCR; TCRdb's table is partial and in-frame only. The data show roughly 100,000 clones, with 90% to 95% seen just once and under 60% held by the top ten. CDR1 MDHEN and CDR2 SYDVKM come from the germline V gene. The CDR3 spans 15 residues. V was pared by 3 bases and J by 6 bases, with 15 bases between. Points on this clone: What it binds is not known.

The starting material was peripheral blood, obtained on day 0 of AZD1222 vaccination. This TCR was sampled from an adult in good health. V gene TRBV28 combines with J gene TRBJ1-5, with a tentative D call TRBD1 (5 bases). CDR3 DNA sequence: TGTGCCAGCAGTTTGTGGGACGAGTGGAGTCAGCCCCAGCATTTT. The encoded protein is CASSLWDEWSQPQHF. Filled out from reference TRBV28 and TRBJ1-5, the complete variable domain reads DVKVTQSSRYLVKRTGEKVFLECVQDMDHENMFWYRQDPGLGLRLIYFSYDVKMKEKGDIPEGYSVSREKKERFSLILESASTNQTSMYLCASSLWDEWSQPQHFGDGTRLSIL.